A selection of T cell receptor beta chains follows, all from one sample in a study of T cells after yellow fever vaccination. A single record per CDR3 protein comes from TCRdb applying MiXCR to the 5' RACE reads. The data hold about 45,000 distinct CDR3 sequences, with about 7% observed a single time. This sample comprised CD8+ T cells not binding an NS4B(214-222) dextramer, sorted from PBMCs, obtained 45 days after the yellow fever booster vaccination. The receptors shown here come from a man younger than 40 who received the YFV17D yellow fever vaccine. CDR3s include the opening cysteine and the closing phenylalanine or tryptophan. Fields, in order: D gene, J gene, V gene, CDR3 protein. D genes are given only for firm matches.

d_gene: -
j_gene: TRBJ2-5
v_gene: TRBV27
CDR3aa: CASSFDLGGETQYF

d_gene: -
j_gene: TRBJ2-3
v_gene: TRBV24-1
CDR3aa: CATSSTGITDTQYF

d_gene: TRBD1
j_gene: TRBJ2-7
v_gene: TRBV14
CDR3aa: CASSQIGQGSSYEQYF

d_gene: -
j_gene: TRBJ1-5
v_gene: TRBV11-2
CDR3aa: CASSLGPGGQPQHF

d_gene: -
j_gene: TRBJ2-7
v_gene: TRBV12-3/TRBV12-4
CDR3aa: CASSFFESHEQYF

d_gene: -
j_gene: TRBJ2-2
v_gene: TRBV9
CDR3aa: CASTRDFTGELFF

d_gene: TRBD2
j_gene: TRBJ2-1
v_gene: TRBV6-1
CDR3aa: CASRGRGYNEQFF

d_gene: -
j_gene: TRBJ2-7
v_gene: TRBV20-1
CDR3aa: CSAREFGQRTSSSLGSDYEQYF

d_gene: -
j_gene: TRBJ2-3
v_gene: TRBV24-1
CDR3aa: CATSDTRGTTSTDTQYF

d_gene: -
j_gene: TRBJ1-1
v_gene: TRBV27
CDR3aa: CASSPSGGSEAFF

d_gene: TRBD1
j_gene: TRBJ1-4
v_gene: TRBV12-3/TRBV12-4
CDR3aa: CASSLQGELEKLFF

d_gene: -
j_gene: TRBJ2-5
v_gene: TRBV11-2
CDR3aa: CASSSSAADQETQYF

d_gene: -
j_gene: TRBJ2-6
v_gene: TRBV20-1
CDR3aa: CSASRYSGANVLTF

d_gene: -
j_gene: TRBJ2-3
v_gene: TRBV10-2
CDR3aa: CASSESKPDTQYF

d_gene: -
j_gene: TRBJ2-6
v_gene: TRBV20-1
CDR3aa: CSARDTGFGSGANVLTF

d_gene: -
j_gene: TRBJ2-1
v_gene: TRBV5-6
CDR3aa: CASSLANSGRWNEQFF

d_gene: -
j_gene: TRBJ2-7
v_gene: TRBV5-4
CDR3aa: CASSTAGNEQYF

d_gene: -
j_gene: TRBJ2-5
v_gene: TRBV27
CDR3aa: CASSLLNQETQYF

d_gene: TRBD2
j_gene: TRBJ2-1
v_gene: TRBV5-1
CDR3aa: CASSLLWEGLREQFF

d_gene: TRBD2
j_gene: TRBJ2-3
v_gene: TRBV5-6
CDR3aa: CASSLGVAGNTQYF

d_gene: -
j_gene: TRBJ2-1
v_gene: TRBV27
CDR3aa: CASVKDRGDHNEQFF

d_gene: TRBD2
j_gene: TRBJ2-7
v_gene: TRBV29-1
CDR3aa: CSVEALISSGTRSSYEQYF

d_gene: TRBD1
j_gene: TRBJ1-2
v_gene: TRBV20-1
CDR3aa: CSVQSPGQGGYGYGYTF

d_gene: -
j_gene: TRBJ2-5
v_gene: TRBV12-5
CDR3aa: CASGSRPEGGETQYF

d_gene: -
j_gene: TRBJ2-7
v_gene: TRBV7-9
CDR3aa: CASSLVDETYEQYF

d_gene: TRBD2
j_gene: TRBJ2-7
v_gene: TRBV3-1
CDR3aa: CASSPGAGGAYEQYF

d_gene: -
j_gene: TRBJ2-7
v_gene: TRBV27
CDR3aa: CASSLSFSTNNKYSYEQYF

d_gene: -
j_gene: TRBJ2-7
v_gene: TRBV7-8
CDR3aa: CASSFTYEQYF

d_gene: TRBD1
j_gene: TRBJ2-2
v_gene: TRBV11-2
CDR3aa: CASPGGRRTGETGELFF

d_gene: TRBD2
j_gene: TRBJ2-7
v_gene: TRBV5-6
CDR3aa: CASSLTRGTSGLNYEQYF

d_gene: -
j_gene: TRBJ2-1
v_gene: TRBV10-2
CDR3aa: CASSTHRDRDKFF

d_gene: -
j_gene: TRBJ2-3
v_gene: TRBV6-4
CDR3aa: CASSEGSGETDTQYF

d_gene: TRBD1
j_gene: TRBJ2-7
v_gene: TRBV4-3
CDR3aa: CASSQGQGVYEQYF

d_gene: TRBD2
j_gene: TRBJ2-7
v_gene: TRBV7-9
CDR3aa: CASSSTSGNWQQYF

d_gene: TRBD1
j_gene: TRBJ2-7
v_gene: TRBV7-2
CDR3aa: CASSPGNPGTDYEQYF

d_gene: -
j_gene: TRBJ1-1
v_gene: TRBV19
CDR3aa: CASSPRGNLNTEAFF

d_gene: TRBD2
j_gene: TRBJ2-7
v_gene: TRBV4-3
CDR3aa: CASSQGLAGMVEQYF

d_gene: -
j_gene: TRBJ2-7
v_gene: TRBV7-9
CDR3aa: CASSSTGYEQYF

d_gene: -
j_gene: TRBJ1-2
v_gene: TRBV28
CDR3aa: CASSPPTGPFSGYTF

d_gene: -
j_gene: TRBJ2-6
v_gene: TRBV18
CDR3aa: CASSPDPAGANVLTF

d_gene: -
j_gene: TRBJ2-2
v_gene: TRBV5-1
CDR3aa: CASSFGGELFF

d_gene: -
j_gene: TRBJ1-1
v_gene: TRBV7-6
CDR3aa: CASSLGWANTEAFF

d_gene: TRBD2
j_gene: TRBJ2-3
v_gene: TRBV20-1
CDR3aa: CSARKPGLGLLDTQYF

d_gene: TRBD2
j_gene: TRBJ2-3
v_gene: TRBV27
CDR3aa: CASKDWAGGDTQYF

d_gene: -
j_gene: TRBJ2-7
v_gene: TRBV7-2
CDR3aa: CASSFQARDLYEQYF

d_gene: TRBD2
j_gene: TRBJ2-7
v_gene: TRBV5-1
CDR3aa: CASSEGLAGYEQYF

d_gene: -
j_gene: TRBJ1-5
v_gene: TRBV20-1
CDR3aa: CSARDLSQYSNQPQHF

d_gene: TRBD2
j_gene: TRBJ2-1
v_gene: TRBV3-1
CDR3aa: CASSLGTSGRWNNEQFF

d_gene: -
j_gene: TRBJ2-3
v_gene: TRBV7-9
CDR3aa: CASNLRVGTDTQYF

d_gene: -
j_gene: TRBJ2-2
v_gene: TRBV4-3
CDR3aa: CASSPWGGATSNTGELFF

d_gene: -
j_gene: TRBJ2-1
v_gene: TRBV28
CDR3aa: CASSVPSDPYNEQFF

d_gene: -
j_gene: TRBJ1-2
v_gene: TRBV7-9
CDR3aa: CASSLSLTYYGYTF

d_gene: TRBD1
j_gene: TRBJ2-1
v_gene: TRBV12-3/TRBV12-4
CDR3aa: CASRSGTVTYNEQFF

d_gene: -
j_gene: TRBJ2-1
v_gene: TRBV4-3
CDR3aa: CASSQDPPRGGEQFF

d_gene: TRBD2
j_gene: TRBJ2-1
v_gene: TRBV6-2/TRBV6-3
CDR3aa: CASNGLADGGEQFF

d_gene: -
j_gene: TRBJ2-3
v_gene: TRBV12-3/TRBV12-4
CDR3aa: CASSFSPAGQYF

d_gene: -
j_gene: TRBJ2-2
v_gene: TRBV6-6
CDR3aa: CASSLAVGELFF

d_gene: TRBD2
j_gene: TRBJ2-1
v_gene: TRBV12-3/TRBV12-4
CDR3aa: CASSSVLAGGGFEQFF

d_gene: TRBD1
j_gene: TRBJ2-1
v_gene: TRBV3-1
CDR3aa: CASSQFRGLEGEQFF

d_gene: -
j_gene: TRBJ1-1
v_gene: TRBV27
CDR3aa: CASSFGGGNTEAFF